Each of the 26 T cell receptor beta chains below was sequenced from the same sample in a study of blood T cells in healthy people across ages. Next came a second PCR, run for roughly 6 to 11 cycles, which used a sample-barcoded 5' primer along with a J-beta primer mix. TCRdb reprocessed the 5' RACE reads via MiXCR and lists one record per CDR3 protein. The sample consists of roughly 1,500,000 distinct CDR3 sequences, approximately 42% of them appearing once. Material for sequencing was blood. The source is a woman in her late teens or twenties in good health.

This clonotype was picked up a small number of times. The rearrangement links TRBV28 to TRBJ2-1; 8 bases fit TRBD2. V was pared by 2 bases and J by 3 bases, with 12 bases of the junction left unmatched. The germline V gene encodes CDR1 MDHEN and CDR2 SYDVKM. CDR3 length equals 18 residues. The CDR3 here is CASSLAFRGGSGYNEQFF. CDR3 sequence (DNA): TGTGCCAGCAGTTTAGCCTTTCGGGGGGGTAGTGGCTACAATGAGCAGTTCTTC. Combining the CDR3 with reference TRBV28 and TRBJ2-1 gives the whole variable domain DVKVTQSSRYLVKRTGEKVFLECVQDMDHENMFWYRQDPGLGLRLIYFSYDVKMKEKGDIPEGYSVSREKKERFSLILESASTNQTSMYLCASSLAFRGGSGYNEQFFGPGTRLTVL.

This chain connects TRBV7-2 to TRBJ2-3; D is unresolved. The CDR3 is 17 residues long. CDR1 and CDR2 from the germline V gene are SGHTA and FQGNSA. V lost 1 base, J lost 0 bases, and 14 bases lay in between. CDR3 bases: TGTGCCAGCAGCTTAGTAACGGCGCCCGGTAGCACAGATACGCAGTATTTT. Its protein is CASSLVTAPGSTDTQYF.

V gene TRBV20-1 combines with J gene TRBJ2-3; D is possibly TRBD2 (5 bases). V dropped 0 bases and J dropped 0 bases, with 13 bases sitting between them. CDR1 and CDR2 from the germline V gene are DFQATT and SNEGSKA (reference sequence). This CDR3 spans 16 amino acids. The DNA for the CDR3 is TGCAGTGCTAGAGATTTGAGGGAGTCCAGCACAGATACGCAGTATTTT. Protein sequence: CSARDLRESSTDTQYF.

In regard to this clonotype: At one boundary the junction diverges from the germline segment, which might be a read error. In DNA form, the CDR3 reads TGTGCCATCATTGAGGGGCTAGCGGGAGACATATTTGAGAATGAGCAGTTCTTC. This encodes CAIIEGLAGDIFENEQFF. The rearrangement joins TRBV10-3 to TRBJ2-1, with 10 bases aligning to TRBD2. There are 18 residues in the CDR3. Germline lookup yields CDR1 ENHRY and CDR2 SYGVKD.

In its sample, this clonotype was seen a few times. The rearrangement links TRBV3-1 to TRBJ2-5, with D unclear. CDR1 and CDR2 (germline): LGHDT, YNNKEL (reference sequence). The V gene lost 0 bases and the J gene lost 2 bases, with 10 bases spanning the gap. There are 15 residues in the CDR3. In nucleotides, the CDR3 is TGTGCCAGCAGCCAAGAGTTCAGGATACAAGAGACCCAGTACTTC. Its translation is CASSQEFRIQETQYF.

This clonotype turned up a few times. The gene calls are TRBV12-3 or TRBV12-4 and TRBJ2-1; D call uncertain. The ends were cut back, 5 bases at V and 10 bases at J, with 12 bases in the middle. This CDR3 contains 12 residues. Written as DNA, the CDR3 is TGTGCCAGCAGTATTGGACGCGGCGAGCAGTTCTTC. Encoded protein: CASSIGRGEQFF.

The genes are TRBV5-1 and TRBJ2-1; TRBD2 aligns across 8 bases. The trim removed 0 bases at V and 5 bases at J, leaving 4 bases unmatched. Per the germline V gene, CDR1 is SGHRS and CDR2 is YFSETQ. The CDR3 extends over 15 amino acids. The CDR3 sequence: CASSLEGGRNNEQFF. Here the CDR3 DNA reads TGCGCCAGCAGCTTGGAGGGCGGGAGGAACAATGAGCAGTTCTTC. The variable domain in full, completed from reference TRBV5-1 and TRBJ2-1, reads KAGVTQTPRYLIKTRGQQVTLSCSPISGHRSVSWYQQTPGQGLQFLFEYFSETQRNKGNFPGRFSGRQFSNSRSEMNVSTLELGDSALYLCASSLEGGRNNEQFFGPGTRLTVL.

The rearrangement uses TRBV21-1 and TRBJ2-2. TRBV21-1 is classified as a pseudogene. The CDR3 has 11 residues. The CDR3 bases are TGTGCCATCCACACTCGAGGGGAGCTGTTTTTT. This encodes CAIHTRGELFF.

There are a few counts of this clonotype. A single base separates this from a much larger clone, so it may be a read error. The chain uses TRBV4-1 and TRBJ2-7; D not certain. The CDR3 has 13 residues. Per germline, CDR1 MGHRA and CDR2 YSYEKL. V lost 3 bases, J lost 7 bases, and 13 bases lay in between. The CDR3 DNA follows: TGCGCCAGCAGCCAGGCCAGTACCAATGAGCAGTACTTC. This encodes CASSQASTNEQYF.

This clonotype was observed a few times. V is TRBV6-8 and J is TRBJ2-7, with 9 nucleotides matching TRBD1. CDR1 is MNHGY, CDR2 SAAAGT, per germline. This CDR3 contains 16 residues. The junction had 11 bases not matched to a gene; V was cut back by 6 bases and J by 2 bases. CDR3 DNA: TGTGCCAGCAGCCCACCAAGGACAGGGGAAACCTACGAGCAGTACTTC. Translating it yields CASSPPRTGETYEQYF.

In its sample, this clonotype was seen a few times. This chain joins TRBV6-2 or TRBV6-3 and TRBJ2-1; TRBD2 matches at 10 bases. This CDR3 region has 15 residues. V trimming: 6 bases; J trimming: 7 bases; junction bases outside the gene matches: 9. Germline V gives CDR1 MNHEY, CDR2 SVGEGT. The CDR3 sequence is CASSGAGGSENEQFF. The CDR3 DNA follows: TGTGCCAGCAGCGGAGCGGGAGGGTCTGAGAATGAGCAGTTCTTC.

J is TRBJ2-3 and V is TRBV20-1; maybe TRBD2 (5 bases). Trimming stripped 3 bases from V and 5 bases from J, with 15 bases between. CDR1 and CDR2 (germline): DFQATT, SNEGSKA (reference sequence). CDR3 length: 14 residues. The CDR3 region has the DNA TGCAGTGCTAGTTTATCGGAGGCCGGAGATACGCAGTATTTT. Protein sequence: CSASLSEAGDTQYF.

Turning to this clonotype: This may come from a read error, since a much larger clone is one base off. The chain combines TRBV3-1 with TRBJ2-1; D is uncertain. The germline CDR1 and CDR2 sequences are LGHDT and YNNKEL (reference sequence). V lost 0 bases to trimming and J lost 12 bases, with 15 bases between them. This CDR3 has 14 amino acids. CDR3 sequence (DNA): TGTGCCAGCAGCCAAGAGGGGAACGAGGATGGGCAGTTCTTC. Translated: CASSQEGNEDGQFF.

About this clonotype: A much larger clonotype is one base distant, so this may be a read error. The V gene is TRBV27, the J gene TRBJ2-6; D not certain. The V gene's germline CDR1 is MNHEY and CDR2 SMNVEV (reference sequence). Trimming cost V 7 bases and J 0 bases, with 1 base left between them. The CDR3 covers 12 residues. This chain's CDR3 is CASISGANVLTF. The DNA for the CDR3 is TGTGCCAGCATCTCTGGGGCCAACGTCCTGACTTTC.

V usage is TRBV28 and J usage is TRBJ1-4; D might be TRBD1 (5 bases). Germline V gives CDR1 MDHEN, CDR2 SYDVKM. Between the trimmed V and J ends, which lost 0 bases and 8 bases, there was a span of 19 bases. This CDR3 spans 17 amino acids. Here the CDR3 reads CASSLWVPGRRLEKLFF. CDR3 nucleotide sequence: TGTGCCAGCAGTTTATGGGTACCGGGACGGCGATTGGAAAAACTGTTTTTT.

This clonotype was seen only a few times. The V call is TRBV27, the J call TRBJ2-1; 7 nucleotides agree with TRBD2. V gave up 1 base and J gave up 5 bases; unmatched junction bases: 5. CDR3 size: 15 residues. Germline V CDR1 and CDR2: MNHEY, SMNVEV (reference sequence). The CDR3 DNA is TGTGCCAGCAGTTTATATACGGGAGGTAACAATGAGCAGTTCTTC. It translates to CASSLYTGGNNEQFF.

The rearrangement links TRBV7-2 to TRBJ2-1, with D tentatively TRBD2 (5 bases). Germline V lookup: CDR1 SGHTA, CDR2 FQGNSA. V was pared by 0 bases and J by 6 bases, with 9 bases between. The CDR3 has 14 amino acids. CDR3 region: CASSLARATNEQFF. DNA of the CDR3: TGTGCCAGCAGCTTAGCGAGGGCTACCAATGAGCAGTTCTTC.

The rearrangement links TRBV5-1 to TRBJ2-6; the D gene is possibly TRBD1 (6 bases). V was shortened by 5 bases and J by 0 bases, with 12 bases between the two germline ends. CDR1 SGHRS and CDR2 YFSETQ come from the germline V gene. The CDR3 has 16 residues. This CDR3 is CASSNSGVSGANVLTF. The CDR3 DNA follows: TGCGCCAGCAGTAACTCAGGGGTCTCTGGGGCCAACGTCCTGACTTTC.

This clonotype was recorded a few times. The chain is built from TRBV27 and TRBJ2-4; 9 nucleotides match TRBD1. The CDR3 runs 17 residues. In germline, CDR1 is MNHEY, CDR2 SMNVEV (reference sequence). V shed 5 bases, J shed 1 base, and the junction held 9 bases outside the gene matches. Here the CDR3 DNA reads TGTGCCAGCAGTCTAAAATCCGGGACAGGGGCCAAAAACATTCAGTACTTC. Its translation: CASSLKSGTGAKNIQYF.

In its sample, this clonotype was seen a few times. V is TRBV3-1 and J is TRBJ2-4; D assignment may be TRBD1 or TRBD2 (5 bases each). The J call is uncertain, as TRBJ2-7 better fits the DNA end. The CDR3 has 12 residues. Germline V CDR1 and CDR2: LGHDT, YNNKEL (reference sequence). CDR3 coding DNA: TGTGCCAGCAGCTCCACTAGGGGCGAGCAGTACTTC. Translation gives CASSSTRGEQYF.

The chain carries TRBV20-1 and TRBJ1-1, with D maybe TRBD1 (5 bases). CDR1 is DFQATT, CDR2 SNEGSKA, per germline (reference sequence). CDR3 length: 14 amino acids. Trimming shortened V by 5 bases and J by 0 bases, and 13 bases separated the two germline ends. The CDR3 here is CSAHRGALNTEAFF. As DNA, the CDR3 is TGCAGTGCTCACCGAGGGGCTCTGAACACTGAAGCTTTCTTT.

The rearrangement uses TRBV28 and TRBJ1-2; D gene uncertain. Germline V CDR1 and CDR2: MDHEN, SYDVKM. The CDR3 sequence is 15 residues long. This chain's CDR3 is CTTVRPGLRNYGYTF. The CDR3 DNA follows: TGTACCACCGTGAGGCCGGGCCTAAGGAACTATGGCTACACCTTC.

The V gene is TRBV29-1, the J gene TRBJ2-1; the match to TRBD2 covers 14 bases. Germline CDR1 and CDR2: SQVTM and ANQGSEA. This CDR3 spans 17 amino acids. V was pared by 6 bases and J by 0 bases, with 7 bases of the junction left unmatched. The CDR3 DNA follows: TGCAGCGTACTGGGACTAGCGGGAGTGAGCTCCTACAATGAGCAGTTCTTC. Its protein product is CSVLGLAGVSSYNEQFF.

V usage is TRBV20-1 and J usage is TRBJ1-4; D not resolved. With 0 bases removed from V and 5 bases from J, the gap between germline ends came to 10 bases. Per the germline V gene, CDR1 is DFQATT and CDR2 is SNEGSKA (reference sequence). The CDR3 consists of 14 residues. The CDR3 sequence: CSARDGRLNEKLFF. In DNA, the CDR3 is TGCAGTGCTAGAGATGGACGGTTAAATGAAAAACTGTTTTTT.

This sequence joins TRBV20-1 and TRBJ2-1; 10 nucleotides agree with TRBD2. Trimming removed 3 bases from V and 10 bases from J; junction bases left unmatched: 12. Germline CDR1 is DFQATT and CDR2 is SNEGSKA (reference sequence). The CDR3 loop spans 15 amino acids. The CDR3 loop is CSASPGTSVSYEQFF. The CDR3, as DNA: TGCAGTGCTAGTCCCGGGACTAGCGTCTCCTACGAGCAGTTCTTC.

This chain connects TRBV7-9 to TRBJ2-7; maybe TRBD2 (5 bases). This CDR3 region has 14 residues. The V end was cut by 4 bases, the J end by 0 bases, with 10 bases between. CDR1 is SEHNR, CDR2 FQNEAQ, per germline (reference sequence). CDR3 sequence: CASSSGEVSYEQYF. As DNA, the CDR3 is TGTGCCAGCAGCTCCGGGGAAGTCTCCTACGAGCAGTACTTC.